This T cell receptor beta chain emerged from a study of T cells of healthy individuals. CDR3 length equals 11 residues. Germline lookup yields CDR1 SQVTM and CDR2 ANQGSEA. TCRdb ran MiXCR on the 5' RACE reads and lists one entry per CDR3 protein. Of about 82,000 distinct CDR3 sequences listed, approximately 5.4% are singletons. This clonotype was counted between two and nine times. At one boundary the junction diverges from the germline segment, which might be a read error. This chain uses TRBV29-1 with TRBJ1-2, with D hard to call. The receptor was isolated from a female donor in good health. The CDR3 region has the DNA TGCAGCGTCGAAGGCTTCTATGGCTACACCTTC. It translates to CSVEGFYGYTF. The full variable domain, completed using reference TRBV29-1 and TRBJ1-2, is SAVISQKPSRDICQRGTSLTIQCQVDSQVTMMFWYRQQPGQSLTLIATANQGSEATYESGFVIDKFPISRPNLTFSTLTVSNMSPEDSSIYLCSVEGFYGYTFGSGTRLTVV.